This TCR beta chain came from a study of PD-1 blockade in classical Hodgkin lymphoma. Stated time point: cycle 4 day 1 (C4D1), after 5 to 7 weeks of nivolumab. Every patient was affected by relapse after autologous stem cell transplantation, while exposure to brentuximab vedotin was not uniform. Germline loops: CDR1 MNHNS, CDR2 SASEGT. The V end was cut by 4 bases, the J end by 10 bases, with 13 bases between. The CDR3 extends over 12 amino acids. The data were produced by immunoSEQ multiplex PCR, yet TCRdb's version contains in-frame clones alone and is incomplete. This sample yields about 28,000 clones, of which around 77% are seen a single time; around 16% belongs to the top ten.

This TCR was recovered from a human donor with classical Hodgkin lymphoma. Here the sequenced sample was peripheral blood mononuclear cells (PBMCs), taken before the fourth cycle of nivolumab. The chain carries TRBV6-1 and TRBJ1-2; no firm D call. The CDR3: CASSVHASDYTF. CDR3 coding DNA: TGTGCCAGCAGTGTCCACGCTTCTGACTACACCTTC.